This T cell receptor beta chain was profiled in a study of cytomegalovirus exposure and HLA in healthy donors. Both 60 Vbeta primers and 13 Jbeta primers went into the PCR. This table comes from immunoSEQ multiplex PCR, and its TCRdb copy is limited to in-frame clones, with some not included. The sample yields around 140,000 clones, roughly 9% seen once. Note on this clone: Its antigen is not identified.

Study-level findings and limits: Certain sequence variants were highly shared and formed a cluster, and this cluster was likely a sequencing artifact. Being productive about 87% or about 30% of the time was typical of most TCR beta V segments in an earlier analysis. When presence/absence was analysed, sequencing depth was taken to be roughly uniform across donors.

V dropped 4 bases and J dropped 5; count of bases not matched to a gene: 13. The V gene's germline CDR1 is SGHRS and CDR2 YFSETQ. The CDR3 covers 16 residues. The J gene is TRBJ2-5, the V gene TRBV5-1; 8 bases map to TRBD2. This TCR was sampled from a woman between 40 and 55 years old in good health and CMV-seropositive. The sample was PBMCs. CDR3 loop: CASSIGLAPDAETQYF. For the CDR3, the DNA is TGCGCCAGCAGCATAGGACTAGCCCCTGACGCGGAGACCCAGTACTTC.